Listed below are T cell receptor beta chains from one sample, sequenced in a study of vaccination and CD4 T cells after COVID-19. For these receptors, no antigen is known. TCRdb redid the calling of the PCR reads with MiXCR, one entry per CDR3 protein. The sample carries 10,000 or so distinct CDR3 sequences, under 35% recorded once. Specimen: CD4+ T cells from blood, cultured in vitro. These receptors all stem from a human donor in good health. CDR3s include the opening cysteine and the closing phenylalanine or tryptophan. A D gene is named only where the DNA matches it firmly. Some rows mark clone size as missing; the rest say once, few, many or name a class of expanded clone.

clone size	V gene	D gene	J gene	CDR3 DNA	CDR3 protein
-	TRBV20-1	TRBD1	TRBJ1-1	TGCAGTGCCCGCGGGACAGAGAACACTGAAGCTTTCTTT	CSARGTENTEAFF
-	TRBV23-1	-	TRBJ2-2	TGCGCCAGCAGACTGGGAAGGGCCGGGCTGTTTTTT	CASRLGRAGLFF
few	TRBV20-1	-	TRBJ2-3	TGCAGTGCTAACGCCCTAACAGCTTTGGTAGATACGCAGTATTTT	CSANALTALVDTQYF
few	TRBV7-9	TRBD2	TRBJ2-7	TGTGCCAGCAGCTTAGATCGACTAGCGGGAGTCCACGAGCAGTACTTC	CASSLDRLAGVHEQYF
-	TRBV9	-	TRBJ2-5	TGTGCCAGCAGCGCGACCCCCACGGGGGAGGCCCAGTACTTC	CASSATPTGEAQYF
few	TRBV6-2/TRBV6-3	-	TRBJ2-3	TGTGCCAGCAGTAGAGGGGGGAGCGGGGGCACAGATACGCAGTATTTT	CASSRGGSGGTDTQYF
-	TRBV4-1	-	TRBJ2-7	TGCGCCAGCAGCCAAGGAAGCGGATACTCCTACGAGCAGTACTTC	CASSQGSGYSYEQYF
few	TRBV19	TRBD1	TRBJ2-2	TGTGCCAGTAGGCTACAGGGGGACACCGGGGAGCTGTTTTTT	CASRLQGDTGELFF
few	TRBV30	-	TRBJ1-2	TGTGCCTGGAGTCGTGCGGGGTCGACAGTCTATGGCTACACCTTC	CAWSRAGSTVYGYTF
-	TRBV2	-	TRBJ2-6	TGTGCCAGCAGTGATTTCTCTGGGGCCAACGTCCTGACTTTC	CASSDFSGANVLTF
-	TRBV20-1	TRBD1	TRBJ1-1	TGCAGTGCCCCGAGTTGGGACAGCATAAAGAACACTGAAGCTTTCTTT	CSAPSWDSIKNTEAFF
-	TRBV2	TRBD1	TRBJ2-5	TGTGCCAGCAGTGAAAGGGACAGTAGGGTGACCCAGTACTTC	CASSERDSRVTQYF
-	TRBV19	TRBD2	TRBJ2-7	TGTGCCAGTGGACTAGCGGGATTCTACGAGCAGTACTTC	CASGLAGFYEQYF
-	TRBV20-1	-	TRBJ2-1	TGCAGTGCTAGGGGGTGGTGGCAGGCCCAGTTCTTC	CSARGWWQAQFF
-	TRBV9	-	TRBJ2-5	TGTGCCAGCAGCGTAGCCATCGGGCAAGAGACCCAGTACTTC	CASSVAIGQETQYF
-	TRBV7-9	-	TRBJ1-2	TGTGCCAGCAGCACGTCCCCAGCTAACTATGGCTACACCTTC	CASSTSPANYGYTF
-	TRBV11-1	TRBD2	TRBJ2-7	TGTGCCAGCAGCTTAGGCGGGAGCGGGTACGAGCAGTACTTC	CASSLGGSGYEQYF
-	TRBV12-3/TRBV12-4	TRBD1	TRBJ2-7	TGTGCCAGCAGAGGACAGGGGTATTACGAGCAGTACTTC	CASRGQGYYEQYF
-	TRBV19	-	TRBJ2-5	TGTGCCAGTAGTATAGATCTAGGGGGGACCCAGTACTTC	CASSIDLGGTQYF
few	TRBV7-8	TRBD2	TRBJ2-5	TGTGCCACCACTCTAGCGGGAGGGTCAGAGACCCAGTACTTC	CATTLAGGSETQYF
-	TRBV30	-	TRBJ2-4	TGTGCCTGGAGTGTACGGGCCGGTGGAAACATTCAGTACTTC	CAWSVRAGGNIQYF
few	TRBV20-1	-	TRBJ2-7	TGCAGTGCTAGATTGACAGGCCCAACGGGCGAGCAGTACTTC	CSARLTGPTGEQYF
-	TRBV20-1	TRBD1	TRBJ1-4	TGCAGTGCCCGTACAGGGGGCGCCGGTAATGAAAAACTGTTTTTT	CSARTGGAGNEKLFF
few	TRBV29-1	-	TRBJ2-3	TGCAGCGTTTATAGGGGTGATACGCAGTATTTT	CSVYRGDTQYF